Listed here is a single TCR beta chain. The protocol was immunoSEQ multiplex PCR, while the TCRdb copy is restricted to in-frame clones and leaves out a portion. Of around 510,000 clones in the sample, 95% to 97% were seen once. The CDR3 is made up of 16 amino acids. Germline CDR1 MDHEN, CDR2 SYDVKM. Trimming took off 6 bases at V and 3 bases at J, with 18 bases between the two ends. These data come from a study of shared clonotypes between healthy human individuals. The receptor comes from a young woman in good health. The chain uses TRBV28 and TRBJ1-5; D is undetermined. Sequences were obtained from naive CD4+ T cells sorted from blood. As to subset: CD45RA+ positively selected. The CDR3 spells CASRLPGGASNQPQHF. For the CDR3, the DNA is TGTGCCAGCAGGTTGCCGGGCGGAGCCTCCAATCAGCCCCAGCATTTT.